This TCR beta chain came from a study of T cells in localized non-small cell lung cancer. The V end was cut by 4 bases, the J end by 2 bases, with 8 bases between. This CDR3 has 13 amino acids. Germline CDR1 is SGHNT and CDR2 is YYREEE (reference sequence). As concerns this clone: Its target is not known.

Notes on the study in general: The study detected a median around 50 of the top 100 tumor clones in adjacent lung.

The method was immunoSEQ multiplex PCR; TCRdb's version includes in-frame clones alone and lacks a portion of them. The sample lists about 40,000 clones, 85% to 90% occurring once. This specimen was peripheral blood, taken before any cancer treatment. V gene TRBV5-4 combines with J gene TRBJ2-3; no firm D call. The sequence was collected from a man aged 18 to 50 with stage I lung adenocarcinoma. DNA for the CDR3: TGTGCCAGCAGCGAGACTCCCACAGATACGCAGTATTTT. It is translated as CASSETPTDTQYF.